Listed here are 30 T cell receptor beta chains from one sample, sequenced in a study of long-term antiretroviral therapy in people with HIV. Investigators performed immunoSEQ version v3.0 at survey level. Generated by immunoSEQ multiplex PCR, the TCRdb table keeps only in-frame clones and is missing some. The sample records around 32,000 clones, 85% to 90% being singletons. The sequencing used unsorted PBMCs, collected 3.2 years before starting antiretroviral therapy. Receptors originate from a man aged 50 to 60 with HIV.

The V and J genes are TRBV10-3 and TRBJ1-2; D uncertain. Germline V gene sequence: CDR1 ENHRY, CDR2 SYGVKD. V was pared by 2 bases and J by 6 bases, with 13 bases between. The CDR3 is 14 residues long. The chain's CDR3 is CAISEPRIGHGYTF. The CDR3 DNA is TGTGCCATCAGTGAGCCACGAATAGGGCATGGCTACACCTTC.

The rearrangement joins TRBV27 to TRBJ1-5; 10 bases match TRBD1. The CDR3 consists of 16 residues. CDR1 and CDR2 (germline): MNHEY, SMNVEV (reference sequence). V lost 5 bases to trimming and J lost 7 bases; unmatched junction nucleotides: 11. This CDR3 is CASSPRQGAFGQPQHF. Written as DNA, the CDR3 is TGTGCCAGCAGTCCACGACAGGGGGCGTTTGGGCAGCCCCAGCATTTT.

This chain links TRBV10-3 with TRBJ2-3; a possible D gene is TRBD2 (7 bases). V lost 7 bases to trimming and J lost 0 bases, with 14 bases between them. Germline-derived CDR1 and CDR2 are ENHRY and SYGVKD. This CDR3 has 15 residues. The CDR3 DNA sequence: TGTGCCATCACCGGGGGGCTAGCTAGCACAGATACGCAGTATTTT. Residues: CAITGGLASTDTQYF.

V gene TRBV9 combines with J gene TRBJ1-2; no reliable D call. This CDR3 region has 14 residues. The germline gives CDR1 SGDLS, CDR2 YYNGEE. Trimming cost V 4 bases and J 4 bases, with 14 bases left between them. The CDR3: CASSPSYGVYGYTF. In DNA, the CDR3 is TGTGCCAGCAGCCCTAGTTATGGAGTCTATGGCTACACCTTC.

The rearrangement joins TRBV6-4 to TRBJ2-7, with D maybe TRBD2 (5 bases). V was trimmed by 5 bases and J by 1 base, leaving 9 bases between them. The CDR3 consists of 13 residues. The germline gives CDR1 MRHNA, CDR2 SNTAGT. The CDR3 region has the DNA TGTGCCAGCAGTCGGGAACCTTCCTACGAGCAGTACTTC. It is translated as CASSREPSYEQYF.

The chain has TRBV5-1 and TRBJ2-6; D unresolved. The CDR3 extends over 15 amino acids. Germline V gene sequence: CDR1 SGHRS, CDR2 YFSETQ. The germline V and J ends were trimmed by 0 bases and 2 bases, with 6 bases remaining between them. The CDR3 sequence is CASSLVQTGANVLTF. CDR3 nucleotides: TGCGCCAGCAGCTTGGTACAGACTGGGGCCAACGTCCTGACTTTC.

The V and J genes are TRBV7-8 and TRBJ1-5; 7 nucleotides align to TRBD1. The junction had 9 bases not matched to a gene; V was cut back by 5 bases and J by 5 bases. Per germline, CDR1 SGHVS and CDR2 FQNEAQ. The CDR3 totals 15 residues. For the CDR3, the DNA is TGTGCCAGCAGCCCAAGACAGGGTTCCTATCAGCCCCAGCATTTT. Encoded protein: CASSPRQGSYQPQHF. The full variable domain, in which reference TRBV7-8 and TRBJ1-5 provide the parts outside the CDR3, is GAGVSQSPRYKVAKRGQDVALRCDPISGHVSLFWYQQALGQGPEFLTYFQNEAQLDKSGLPSDRFFAERPEGSVSTLKIQRTQQEDSAVYLCASSPRQGSYQPQHFGDGTRLSIL.

This chain connects TRBV7-2 to TRBJ2-7; D gene ambiguous. The CDR3 covers 12 residues. Per germline, CDR1 SGHTA and CDR2 FQGNSA. The ends were cut back, 1 base at V and 4 bases at J, with 5 bases in the middle. The CDR3 nucleotides read TGTGCCAGCAGCTTAGATTGGTACGAGCAGTACTTC. Its translation: CASSLDWYEQYF.

The CDR3 coding sequence is TGTGCCAGCAGTTTCCCCCGGGGAGTTAAAGCTTTCTTT. Its translation is CASSFPRGVKAFF. The V call is TRBV27, the J call TRBJ1-1; D gene ambiguous. V was clipped by 3 bases and J by 9 bases, with 14 bases between them. Looked up from germline, CDR1 is MNHEY and CDR2 is SMNVEV (reference sequence). This CDR3 comprises 13 residues.

Points on this clone: The sample carries other DNA sequences with the same CDR3. V is TRBV19 and J is TRBJ1-6; D is perhaps TRBD1 (6 bases). CDR3 length: 13 residues. Germline loops: CDR1 LNHDA, CDR2 SQIVND (reference sequence). Trimming pared 9 bases from V and 4 bases from J, leaving 10 bases between. CDR3 nucleotides: TGTGCCAGCCGGGACACTTATAATTCACCCCTCCACTTT. Translating it yields CASRDTYNSPLHF.

CDR3: CAWSPGWGGRNEQYF. DNA of the CDR3: TGTGCCTGGAGTCCAGGGTGGGGGGGCCGGAACGAGCAGTACTTC. The gene calls are TRBV30 and TRBJ2-7; weak D call: TRBD2 (7 bases). V was trimmed by 2 bases and J by 5 bases, leaving 19 bases between them. The CDR3 extends over 15 amino acids. Germline assignment: CDR1 GTSNPN and CDR2 SVGIG (reference sequence). Filled out from reference TRBV30 and TRBJ2-7, the complete variable domain reads SQTIHQWPATLVQPVGSPLSLECTVEGTSNPNLYWYRQAAGRGLQLLFYSVGIGQISSEVPQNLSASRPQDRQFILSSKKLLLSDSGFYLCAWSPGWGGRNEQYFGPGTRLTVT.

The genes are TRBV7-2 and TRBJ2-1; TRBD2 matches at 8 bases. This CDR3 is 16 amino acids long. Germline V gene sequence: CDR1 SGHTA, CDR2 FQGNSA. Trimming took 2 bases from V and 4 from J; bases not matched to a gene: 7. The CDR3 spells CASSLRGPSGYNEQFF. In nucleotides, the CDR3 is TGTGCCAGCAGCTTACGAGGCCCTAGCGGGTACAATGAGCAGTTCTTC. Combining the CDR3 with reference TRBV7-2 and TRBJ2-1 gives the whole variable domain GAGVSQSPSNKVTEKGKDVELRCDPISGHTALYWYRQSLGQGLEFLIYFQGNSAPDKSGLPSDRFSAERTGGSVSTLTIQRTQQEDSAVYLCASSLRGPSGYNEQFFGPGTRLTVL.

This chain links TRBV5-6 with TRBJ1-3; TRBD1 is a possible D gene (6 bases). Trimming cost V 5 bases and J 4 bases, with 13 bases left between them. The CDR3 extends over 14 amino acids. Germline loops: CDR1 SGHDT, CDR2 YYEEEE. For the CDR3, the DNA is TGTGCCAGCAGTCAAGGGGGGAACGGAAACACCATATATTTT. Its protein is CASSQGGNGNTIYF.

The J gene is TRBJ2-7, the V gene TRBV7-9, with D possibly being TRBD2 (6 bases). CDR3 length: 15 residues. CDR1 is SEHNR and CDR2 is FQNEAQ in the germline V gene (reference sequence). Trimming removed 4 bases at V and 4 bases at J, with 17 bases between. CDR3 amino acids: CASSSRRGRLYEQYF. DNA for the CDR3: TGTGCCAGCAGCTCTAGGCGGGGACGGTTATACGAGCAGTACTTC. Variable domain in full (rest from reference TRBV7-9 and TRBJ2-7): DTGVSQNPRHKITKRGQNVTFRCDPISEHNRLYWYRQTLGQGPEFLTYFQNEAQLEKSRLLSDRFSAERPKGSFSTLEIQRTEQGDSAMYLCASSSRRGRLYEQYFGPGTRLTVT.

This clone was recorded once. The V and J genes are TRBV2 and TRBJ2-3; D might be TRBD1 (5 bases). Germline V gene lookup returns CDR1 SNHLY and CDR2 FYNNEI. CDR3 length: 15 residues. Trimming left V 4 bases short and J 3 bases short, with 14 bases between. This CDR3 is CASSVVRKGTDTQYF. The CDR3 DNA is TGTGCCAGCAGTGTAGTCAGGAAGGGGACAGATACGCAGTATTTT.

The gene calls are TRBV9 and TRBJ2-1, with TRBD2 matching over 11 bases. Per germline, CDR1 SGDLS and CDR2 YYNGEE. The CDR3 spans 22 residues. The ends lost 0 bases at V and 0 bases at J; junction bases unmatched: 17. CDR3 nucleotides: TGTGCCAGCAGCGTAGGACCGCCCCCCGGGCTAGCGGGGGGCCGCTCCTACAATGAGCAGTTCTTC. Translated, it gives CASSVGPPPGLAGGRSYNEQFF.

V and J are TRBV4-1 and TRBJ2-3; 7 bases map to TRBD2. The CDR3 covers 18 residues. Looked up from germline, CDR1 is MGHRA and CDR2 is YSYEKL. With 0 bases clipped from V and 2 bases from J, the junction kept 11 bases outside the gene matches. The CDR3 DNA follows: TGCGCCAGCAGCCAAGATACCCGCCCCCTAGCGGACACAGATACGCAGTATTTT. The encoded protein is CASSQDTRPLADTDTQYF.

The rearrangement links TRBV9 to TRBJ1-1, with TRBD1 identical over 8 bases. Germline-derived CDR1 and CDR2 are SGDLS and YYNGEE. CDR3 length equals 16 residues. Unmatched junction bases numbered 12, after V lost 4 bases and J lost 4 bases. Here the CDR3 DNA reads TGTGCCAGCAGCCCCAGGGACAGGTGGTCGAGCACTGAAGCTTTCTTT. This codes for CASSPRDRWSSTEAFF.

This clone was counted a single time. The chain recombines TRBV7-8 with TRBJ1-1; D uncertain. This CDR3 is 13 amino acids long. The germline gives CDR1 SGHVS, CDR2 FQNEAQ. V was clipped by 2 bases and J by 7 bases, with 11 bases between them. The CDR3 sequence is CASSLLQLGEAFF. DNA of the CDR3: TGTGCCAGCAGCTTACTACAGTTAGGTGAAGCTTTCTTT.

The rearrangement joins TRBV18 to TRBJ1-5; 8 bases agree with TRBD1. The germline V gene has CDR1 KGHSH and CDR2 LQKENI. The V segment lost 4 bases and the J segment 2 bases; nucleotides outside the gene matches: 7. The CDR3 has 16 residues. The CDR3 loop reads CASSLDRGQGNQPQHF. The CDR3 DNA reads TGTGCCAGCTCACTAGACAGGGGCCAGGGCAATCAGCCCCAGCATTTT.

The chain employs TRBV2 and TRBJ2-2; no reliable D call. Germline lookup yields CDR1 SNHLY and CDR2 FYNNEI. CDR3 length equals 15 residues. Between the trimmed V and J ends, which lost 0 bases and 2 bases, there was a span of 7 bases. The CDR3 region is CASSEARTNTGELFF. CDR3 nucleotide sequence: TGTGCCAGCAGTGAAGCGAGGACCAACACCGGGGAGCTGTTTTTT.

J is TRBJ1-1 and V is TRBV28, with a tentative D call TRBD1 (6 bases). Germline V gene lookup returns CDR1 MDHEN and CDR2 SYDVKM. The V gene lost 6 bases and the J gene lost 2 bases, with 16 bases spanning the gap. The CDR3 length is 15 residues. CDR3: CASRAYNRENTEAFF. CDR3 in DNA: TGTGCCAGCAGAGCCTACAACAGGGAAAACACTGAAGCTTTCTTT.

CDR3 residues: CASSLLAGEAGEQYF. CDR3 nucleotide sequence: TGTGCCAGCAGCTTACTAGCGGGAGAGGCCGGCGAGCAGTACTTC. V is TRBV13 and J is TRBJ2-7; 10 bases are shared with TRBD2. CDR1 and CDR2 from the germline V gene are PRHDT and FYEKMQ (reference sequence). The trim removed 2 bases at V and 6 bases at J, leaving 7 bases unmatched. There are 15 residues in the CDR3.

This clone is labeled as medium-sized. This rearrangement joins TRBV4-1 to TRBJ2-7; 7 bases fit TRBD1. Trimming at V came to 2 bases and at J to 4 bases, leaving 8 bases not matched to a gene. Germline V gene sequence: CDR1 MGHRA, CDR2 YSYEKL. This CDR3 spans 15 amino acids. The CDR3 DNA sequence: TGCGCCAGCAGCCAAACCACCGGGACAGCGTACGAGCAGTACTTC. This sequence encodes CASSQTTGTAYEQYF.

J is TRBJ2-1 and V is TRBV7-3, with D possibly being TRBD1 (6 bases). Germline assignment: CDR1 SGHTA and CDR2 FQGTGA. This CDR3 comprises 18 residues. Trimming cost V 1 base and J 4 bases, with 20 bases left between them. CDR3 nucleotides: TGTGCCAGCAGCTTAAAATGGGTTGGGGGCCGGTGGTACAATGAGCAGTTCTTC. Its protein is CASSLKWVGGRWYNEQFF.

The genes are TRBV18 and TRBJ2-7; tentative D call: TRBD2 (6 bases). Germline V gene sequence: CDR1 KGHSH, CDR2 LQKENI. Trimming cost V 0 bases and J 0 bases, with 6 bases left between them. This CDR3 is 14 amino acids long. CDR3 bases: TGTGCCAGCTCACCACCGGGACTCTCCTACGAGCAGTACTTC. Its protein is CASSPPGLSYEQYF.

The rearrangement joins TRBV5-4 to TRBJ2-3, with TRBD1 matching 8 bases. The V gene end was trimmed by 4 bases and the J gene end by 2 bases; junction bases not matched to a gene: 6. CDR1 is SGHNT and CDR2 is YYREEE in the germline V gene (reference sequence). This CDR3 spans 15 amino acids. The DNA for the CDR3 is TGTGCCAGCAGCCTCCGGGACAGGACCACAGATACGCAGTATTTT. It yields the protein CASSLRDRTTDTQYF.

The V and J genes are TRBV30 and TRBJ2-1, with a possible D match to TRBD2 (6 bases). Germline lookup yields CDR1 GTSNPN and CDR2 SVGIG (reference sequence). The V gene lost 1 base and the J gene lost 4 bases, with 11 bases spanning the gap. This CDR3 has 14 residues. CDR3 bases: TGTGCCTGGAGTGCTGCTAGCGCATACAATGAGCAGTTCTTC. Translated, it gives CAWSAASAYNEQFF.

The chain employs TRBV5-1 and TRBJ2-5; 11 positions match TRBD1. The CDR3 consists of 15 residues. Germline CDR1 reads SGHRS; CDR2 reads YFSETQ. With V trimmed by 2 bases and J by 5 bases, 5 bases remained unmatched. The DNA of the CDR3 is TGCGCCAGCAGCTTAAGGACAGGGGGCGGGGAGACCCAGTACTTC. Amino acid sequence: CASSLRTGGGETQYF.

The chain has TRBV9 and TRBJ2-5; 11 nucleotides match TRBD1. CDR1 is SGDLS and CDR2 is YYNGEE in the germline V gene. Trimming cost V 3 bases and J 0 bases; bases outside gene matches: 7. CDR3 length equals 17 residues. CDR3 protein: CASSARGDRGYQETQYF. In nucleotides, the CDR3 is TGTGCCAGCAGCGCGAGAGGGGACAGGGGGTACCAAGAGACCCAGTACTTC.